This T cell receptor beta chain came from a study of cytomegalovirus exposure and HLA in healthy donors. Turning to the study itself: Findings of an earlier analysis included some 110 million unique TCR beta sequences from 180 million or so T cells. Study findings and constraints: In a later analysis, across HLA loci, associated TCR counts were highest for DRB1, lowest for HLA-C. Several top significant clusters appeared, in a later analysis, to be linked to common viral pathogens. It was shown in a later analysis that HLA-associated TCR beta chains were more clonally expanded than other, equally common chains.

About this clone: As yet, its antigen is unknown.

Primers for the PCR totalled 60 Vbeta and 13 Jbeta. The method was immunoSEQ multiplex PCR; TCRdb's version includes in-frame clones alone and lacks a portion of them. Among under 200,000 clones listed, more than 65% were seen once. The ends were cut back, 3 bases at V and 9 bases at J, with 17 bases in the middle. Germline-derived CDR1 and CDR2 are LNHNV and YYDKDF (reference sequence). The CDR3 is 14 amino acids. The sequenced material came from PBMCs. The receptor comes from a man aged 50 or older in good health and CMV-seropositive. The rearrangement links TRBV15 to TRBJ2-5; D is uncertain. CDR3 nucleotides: TGTGCCACCAGCAGGGGCCGCGACCAGGTAGCCCAGTACTTC. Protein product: CATSRGRDQVAQYF.